Presented here are 5 T cell receptor beta chains from one specimen sequenced in a study of OX40 agonist ivuxolimab in advanced cancers. Libraries were made using the immunoSEQ multiplex PCR assay. Sourced from immuneACCESS, this table was stored by TCRdb with only in-frame sequences that have V and J called. A share of the clones is absent; for the studies checked, an unresolved V gene accounts for under half, and the remainder has no known explanation. This sample lists approximately 90,000 clones; about 83% were detected once. In total, the top ten clones hold approximately 1.3% of the sample. This specimen consisted of CD4+ or CD8+ T cells sorted from blood, obtained in a trial of the OX40 agonist ivuxolimab. These receptors all come from an adult with an advanced solid tumor such as melanoma, head and neck, liver or kidney cancer.

The chain is built from TRBV5-1 and TRBJ1-2; D possibly corresponds to TRBD1 (5 bases). This CDR3 has 12 residues. The V end was cut by 0 bases, the J end by 8 bases, with 8 bases between. Germline CDR1 reads SGHRS; CDR2 reads YFSETQ. The DNA of the CDR3 is TGCGCCAGCAGCTTGGGGGGGACCGGCTACACCTTC. Translated, it gives CASSLGGTGYTF. The variable domain in full, completed from reference TRBV5-1 and TRBJ1-2, reads KAGVTQTPRYLIKTRGQQVTLSCSPISGHRSVSWYQQTPGQGLQFLFEYFSETQRNKGNFPGRFSGRQFSNSRSEMNVSTLELGDSALYLCASSLGGTGYTFGSGTRLTVV.

The gene calls are TRBV28 and TRBJ1-5; D gene ambiguous. The CDR3 is made up of 13 amino acids. V was trimmed by 3 bases and J by 0 bases, leaving 3 bases between them. CDR1 is MDHEN and CDR2 is SYDVKM in the germline V gene. CDR3 sequence (DNA): TGTGCCAGCAGTTTGGCTAGCAATCAGCCCCAGCATTTT. This gives the protein CASSLASNQPQHF.

The rearrangement uses TRBV11-3 and TRBJ2-1; a weak D match, TRBD2 (7 bases). The length of the CDR3 is 15 residues. In germline, CDR1 is SGHNT, CDR2 YENEEA. Between the trimmed V and J ends, which lost 2 bases and 3 bases, there was a span of 11 bases. CDR3 in amino acids: CASSLTGGDYNEQFF. The CDR3 nucleotides are TGTGCCAGCAGCTTAACGGGGGGCGACTACAATGAGCAGTTCTTC.

The chain recombines TRBV7-6 with TRBJ2-1; D gene unclear. The CDR3 sequence is 16 residues long. Between the trimmed V and J ends, which lost 5 bases and 5 bases, there was a span of 19 bases. Germline CDR1 SGHVS, CDR2 FNYEAQ. CDR3 nucleotides: TGTGCCAGCAGCCCAACCCGACACGGAAGGGACAATGAGCAGTTCTTC. Translating gives CASSPTRHGRDNEQFF.

This chain links TRBV6-6 with TRBJ2-7; D is undetermined. V dropped 4 bases and J dropped 2 bases, with 12 bases sitting between them. Germline CDR1 MNHNY, CDR2 SVGAGI (reference sequence). The CDR3 totals 14 residues. The CDR3 DNA is TGTGCCAGCAGTTTACGAGTTCAGGCCTACGAGCAGTACTTC. Its protein is CASSLRVQAYEQYF.